Below, one T cell receptor beta chain is given with its context. Germline trimming cut 3 bases from V and 5 bases from J; bases unmatched to any gene: 5. This CDR3 region has 15 residues. CDR1 is MDHEN and CDR2 is SYDVKM in the germline V gene. This specimen comes from a study of T cell responses to AZD1222 COVID-19 vaccine. Sequencing used immunoSEQ multiplex PCR; TCRdb keeps in-frame clones, though not all of them. The table lists roughly 130,000 clones, around 87% of them singletons. The chain uses TRBV28 and TRBJ1-2; TRBD1 aligns across 11 bases. This clonotype originated in an adult in good health. The source was peripheral blood, collected on day 0 of AZD1222 vaccination. CDR3 region: CASSFRDRGGYGYTF. DNA for the CDR3: TGTGCCAGCAGTTTTCGGGACAGGGGGGGGTATGGCTACACCTTC.